The following is a TCR beta chain sequence with its context. No antigen is known for it. The sample is drawn from a study of ipilimumab plus nivolumab after autologous stem cell transplantation. Study-level information: Typical patient got roughly five ipilimumab doses and roughly eight nivolumab doses (median).

Germline loops: CDR1 MGHRA, CDR2 YSYEKL. There are 13 residues in the CDR3. The trim removed 3 bases at V and 11 bases at J, leaving 8 bases unmatched. Through week 26, nivolumab 3 mg/kg IV was given weeks 1, 4, 7, 10, then biweekly. Profiled with immunoSEQ multiplex PCR; TCRdb holds only in-frame clones, not every one. The repertoire has some 6,200 clones, roughly nine tenths of them found once; the top ten carry 5%. Study results and caveats: TCR repertoire, Treg phenotype and gut microbiota reportedly support more study of this approach.

Sequenced material: PBMCs, taken in a trial of ipilimumab plus nivolumab as post-transplant consolidation. The chain carries TRBV4-1 and TRBJ2-3; the match to TRBD1 covers 7 bases. The TCR sequence derives from a female donor with multiple myeloma. The CDR3 nucleotides read TGCGCCAGCAGCCATGCAACAGGGGTTTGGCAGTATTTT. Encoded protein: CASSHATGVWQYF.